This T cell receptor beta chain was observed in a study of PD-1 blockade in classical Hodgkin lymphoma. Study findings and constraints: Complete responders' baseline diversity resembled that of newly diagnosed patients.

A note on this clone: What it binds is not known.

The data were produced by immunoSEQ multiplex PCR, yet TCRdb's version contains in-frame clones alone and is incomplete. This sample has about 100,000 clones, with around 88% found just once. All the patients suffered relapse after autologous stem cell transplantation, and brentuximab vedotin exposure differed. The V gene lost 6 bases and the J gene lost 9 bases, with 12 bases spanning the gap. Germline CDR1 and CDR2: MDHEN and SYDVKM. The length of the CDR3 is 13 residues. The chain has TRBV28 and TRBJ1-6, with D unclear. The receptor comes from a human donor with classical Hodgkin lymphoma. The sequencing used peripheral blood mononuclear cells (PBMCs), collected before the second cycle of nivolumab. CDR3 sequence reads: CASSPSVGSPLHF. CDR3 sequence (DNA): TGTGCCAGCAGCCCATCTGTAGGTTCACCCCTCCACTTT. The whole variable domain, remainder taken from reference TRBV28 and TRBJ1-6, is DVKVTQSSRYLVKRTGEKVFLECVQDMDHENMFWYRQDPGLGLRLIYFSYDVKMKEKGDIPEGYSVSREKKERFSLILESASTNQTSMYLCASSPSVGSPLHFGNGTRLTVT.